Below, 13 T cell receptor beta chains from the same sample are listed, as sequenced in a study of cytomegalovirus exposure and HLA in healthy donors. PCR involved 60 Vbeta and 13 Jbeta primers. Here immunoSEQ multiplex PCR was the method, and the copy in TCRdb shows in-frame clones only, minus some. The table lists 100,000 to 120,000 clones, 86% of them singletons, with 1.5% to 2% in the top ten. The source material was PBMCs. The receptors originated from a middle-aged man in good health and CMV-seronegative.

The J gene is TRBJ2-7, the V gene TRBV2; D remains ambiguous. The germline CDR1 and CDR2 sequences are SNHLY and FYNNEI. CDR3 length equals 14 residues. The ends were cut back, 7 bases at V and 0 bases at J, with 13 bases in the middle. The chain's CDR3 is CASKKRVSSYEQYF. The CDR3 region has the DNA TGTGCCAGCAAAAAGCGCGTTAGCTCCTACGAGCAGTACTTC.

CDR3: CALLGGNTQYF. The CDR3 DNA sequence: TGTGCCTTATTAGGAGGGAATACGCAGTATTTT. The J gene is TRBJ2-3, the V gene TRBV30; D perhaps matches TRBD2 (6 bases). V was pared by 7 bases and J by 7 bases, with 12 bases between. The CDR3 extends over 11 amino acids. Germline assignment: CDR1 GTSNPN and CDR2 SVGIG (reference sequence).

The chain recombines TRBV7-9 with TRBJ2-1; TRBD1 agrees at 11 bases. This CDR3 contains 16 residues. Unmatched junction bases numbered 5, after V lost 2 bases and J lost 5 bases. Germline V gene lookup returns CDR1 SEHNR and CDR2 FQNEAQ (reference sequence). The CDR3 region is CASSLFGTGGNNEQFF. CDR3 DNA: TGTGCCAGCAGCTTATTCGGGACAGGGGGTAACAATGAGCAGTTCTTC.

V gene TRBV28 combines with J gene TRBJ1-1; perhaps TRBD1 as D (6 bases). Germline CDR1 and CDR2: MDHEN and SYDVKM. CDR3 length: 14 amino acids. V was shortened by 3 bases and J by 4 bases, with 12 bases between the two germline ends. In DNA, the CDR3 is TGTGCCAGCAGTTTCAGGGGACGAGTCACTGAAGCTTTCTTT. It encodes CASSFRGRVTEAFF.

The chain recombines TRBV30 with TRBJ2-2, with 9 positions matching TRBD1. V was pared by 8 bases and J by 4 bases, with 8 bases of the junction left unmatched. CDR1 is GTSNPN and CDR2 is SVGIG in the germline V gene (reference sequence). The CDR3 extends over 14 amino acids. The CDR3 bases are TGTGCCCGCCGGGGACAGGGTGCCACCGGGGAGCTGTTTTTT. Translated: CARRGQGATGELFF.

This clone was seen just once. Additional DNA sequences in this sample encode the identical CDR3. This rearrangement joins TRBV5-1 to TRBJ1-2, with D possibly matching TRBD1 (6 bases). Germline CDR1 and CDR2: SGHRS and YFSETQ. Trimming cost V 2 bases and J 3 bases, with 8 bases left between them. This CDR3 contains 13 residues. The CDR3 reads CASSLQGDYGYTF. CDR3 nucleotides: TGCGCCAGCAGCTTACAGGGCGACTATGGCTACACCTTC.

This chain links TRBV4-1 with TRBJ2-7; D might be TRBD1 (5 bases). CDR1 is MGHRA and CDR2 is YSYEKL in the germline V gene. Trimming pared 0 bases from V and 3 bases from J, leaving 12 bases between. There are 15 residues in the CDR3. The CDR3 region is CASSQDREKNYEQYF. CDR3 DNA sequence: TGCGCCAGCAGCCAAGACAGGGAAAAAAACTACGAGCAGTACTTC.

The rearrangement links TRBV6-1 to TRBJ2-3; D ambiguous. Trimming left V 4 bases short and J 7 bases short, with 18 bases between. The CDR3 runs to 15 residues. The germline CDR1 and CDR2 sequences are MNHNS and SASEGT. CDR3 in DNA: TGTGCCAGCAGTGCCGCCCGGCTAGATAGGCATACGCAGTATTTT. Translating gives CASSAARLDRHTQYF.

The rearrangement links TRBV9 to TRBJ2-7; 8 bases align to TRBD2. In germline, CDR1 is SGDLS, CDR2 YYNGEE. J lost 3 bases, V lost 4 bases, and 12 bases had no gene match. The CDR3 length is 16 residues. The CDR3 spells CASSPQMVAGNYEQYF. The CDR3 DNA sequence: TGTGCCAGCAGCCCCCAAATGGTAGCGGGGAACTACGAGCAGTACTTC.

The CDR3 reads CASTGRGDEKLFF. The CDR3 DNA reads TGTGCCAGCACGGGCAGGGGGGATGAAAAACTGTTTTTT. The chain is built from TRBV2 and TRBJ1-4; TRBD1 matches at 7 bases. Germline lookup yields CDR1 SNHLY and CDR2 FYNNEI. J gave up 6 bases and V 7 bases, and 5 bases lay outside the gene matches. This CDR3 has 13 residues.

The chain joins TRBV6-5 to TRBJ2-7; possible D gene TRBD2, 5 bases. CDR1 and CDR2 (germline): MNHEY, SVGAGI. Trimming removed 9 bases at V and 0 bases at J, with 15 bases between. CDR3 length: 14 amino acids. CDR3 sequence (DNA): TGTGCCAGTTCGAGGCGGGTCAGCTCCTACGAGCAGTACTTC. Protein sequence: CASSRRVSSYEQYF.

This clone was detected once. V gene TRBV13 combines with J gene TRBJ2-1; TRBD2 aligns across 9 bases. The CDR3 length is 17 residues. V lost 5 bases and J lost 7; bases outside the gene matches: 15. Germline V gene data show CDR1 as PRHDT and CDR2 as FYEKMQ (reference sequence). In nucleotides, the CDR3 is TGTGCCAGCAGCCCCCGACTAGCGGCCCCCCCGGGAAATGAGCAGTTCTTC. This translates into CASSPRLAAPPGNEQFF.

This chain links TRBV6-1 with TRBJ2-7; 8 nucleotides line up with TRBD1. V was clipped by 6 bases and J by 0 bases; unmatched bases: 7. CDR1 and CDR2 (germline): MNHNS, SASEGT. The CDR3 runs 15 residues. This chain's CDR3 is CASRKQGESSYEQYF. CDR3 sequence (DNA): TGTGCCAGCAGGAAACAGGGGGAGAGCTCCTACGAGCAGTACTTC.